The 27 T cell receptor beta chains presented below share a single source sample, sequenced in a study of shared clonotypes between healthy human individuals. Some clones are missing from TCRdb's copy, which holds only in-frame ones; the method was immunoSEQ multiplex PCR. Of about 1.1 million clones in the sample, roughly 74% were seen once. Input material: memory CD4+ T cells from PBMCs. Regarding subset: CD45RA-negative fraction. These receptors all stem from a man between 18 and 29 years old in good health. Some clones in this sample may be carry-over from other donors' samples.

The chain recombines TRBV5-1 with TRBJ2-1, with 9 bases matching TRBD2. The CDR3 is made up of 14 amino acids. Trimming cost V 0 bases and J 5 bases; bases outside gene matches: 0. Germline assignment: CDR1 SGHRS and CDR2 YFSETQ. CDR3 amino acids: CASSLGGRDNEQFF. DNA of the CDR3: TGCGCCAGCAGCTTGGGCGGGAGGGACAATGAGCAGTTCTTC.

The genes are TRBV5-1 and TRBJ2-1; 9 bases match TRBD2. The CDR3 extends over 15 amino acids. Germline V gene data show CDR1 as SGHRS and CDR2 as YFSETQ. V shed 4 bases, J shed 2 bases, and the junction held 4 bases outside the gene matches. Here the CDR3 reads CASSARTSAYNEQFF. CDR3 DNA sequence: TGCGCCAGCAGCGCCCGGACTAGCGCCTACAATGAGCAGTTCTTC.

This sequence joins TRBV5-8 and TRBJ2-7, with 11 bases matching TRBD2. Unmatched junction bases numbered 3, after V lost 5 bases and J lost 2 bases. CDR3 length: 14 amino acids. The germline CDR1 and CDR2 sequences are SGHTS and YDEGEE. The CDR3 nucleotides are TGTGCCAGCAGGCGACTAGCGGGGACCTACGAGCAGTACTTC. This codes for CASRRLAGTYEQYF.

The chain is built from TRBV30 and TRBJ2-7; 9 nucleotides agree with TRBD2. Germline V lookup: CDR1 GTSNPN, CDR2 SVGIG (reference sequence). The CDR3 is 14 residues long. Losses at the gene ends were 0 bases for V and 2 bases for J; bases not matched to a gene: 2. The CDR3, as DNA: TGTGCCTGGAGTGTAGGCGGGAGGGCCTACGAGCAGTACTTC. This translates into CAWSVGGRAYEQYF.

A few counts support this clone. J is TRBJ1-1 and V is TRBV21-1. TRBV21-1 is a pseudogene segment. The CDR3 sequence is 12 residues long. This CDR3 reads CASSPPGGKTFF. The CDR3 nucleotides are TGTGCCAGCAGCCCTCCAGGCGGGAAGACTTTCTTT.

V gene TRBV6-1 combines with J gene TRBJ1-3; 8 bases are a match to TRBD1. The CDR3 is 15 residues long. The J segment lost 2 bases and the V segment lost 3 bases, leaving 3 bases of the junction unmatched. Germline CDR1 and CDR2: MNHNS and SASEGT. CDR3 sequence: CASSEQGATGNTIYF. The CDR3 DNA reads as TGTGCCAGCAGTGAGCAGGGGGCGACTGGAAACACCATATATTTT.

The chain combines TRBV5-6 with TRBJ2-3, with TRBD2 identical over 7 bases. There are 16 residues in the CDR3. Germline V gene data show CDR1 as SGHDT and CDR2 as YYEEEE. Trimming took 4 bases from V and 6 from J; bases not matched to a gene: 14. The CDR3 is CASSEKVAGALDTQYF. CDR3 bases: TGTGCCAGCAGCGAGAAGGTTGCGGGAGCGTTGGATACGCAGTATTTT.

This chain uses TRBV7-3 with TRBJ1-6; no clear D gene. This CDR3 contains 13 residues. V shed 3 bases and J shed 7 bases, with 7 bases lying between them. Germline loops: CDR1 SGHTA, CDR2 FQGTGA. The CDR3 is CASSLDGNSPLHF. CDR3 nucleotide sequence: TGTGCCAGCAGCTTGGACGGGAATTCACCCCTCCACTTT.

This chain links TRBV27 with TRBJ2-7; the D is unclear. This CDR3 comprises 15 residues. Germline CDR1 and CDR2: MNHEY and SMNVEV (reference sequence). Trimming removed 6 bases from V and 5 bases from J, with 20 bases in between. CDR3 in amino acids: CASSRTPSGVHEQYF. The CDR3 region has the DNA TGTGCCAGCAGCAGAACCCCATCCGGTGTCCACGAGCAGTACTTC.

In this sample, this clone turned up once. This sequence joins TRBV5-4 and TRBJ2-5; D is perhaps TRBD2 (6 bases). Trimming shortened V by 4 bases and J by 5 bases, and 15 bases separated the two germline ends. The CDR3 consists of 14 residues. Germline V gives CDR1 SGHNT, CDR2 YYREEE (reference sequence). The CDR3 protein is CASSKRAGRETQYF. The CDR3 DNA follows: TGTGCCAGCAGCAAGAGGGCAGGGAGGGAGACCCAGTACTTC.

The rearrangement links TRBV7-9 to TRBJ1-3; D unresolved. This CDR3 contains 14 residues. V lost 5 bases, J lost 0 bases, and 8 bases lay in between. The V gene's germline CDR1 is SEHNR and CDR2 FQNEAQ (reference sequence). For the CDR3, the DNA is TGTGCCAGCAGCCCGCTCAGCTCTGGAAACACCATATATTTT. This translates into CASSPLSSGNTIYF.

J is TRBJ2-7 and V is TRBV4-1, with 7 positions matching TRBD1. The germline CDR1 and CDR2 sequences are MGHRA and YSYEKL. V shed 3 bases, J shed 3 bases, and the junction held 14 bases outside the gene matches. This CDR3 region has 17 residues. In DNA, the CDR3 is TGCGCCAGCAGCCAGTTCAGCGACAGGGATGGAGGCTACGAGCAGTACTTC. It translates to CASSQFSDRDGGYEQYF.

This clone came up a few times. The genes are TRBV2 and TRBJ1-1; the match to TRBD1 covers 10 bases. The J segment lost 10 bases and the V segment lost 6 bases, leaving 5 bases of the junction unmatched. Germline lookup yields CDR1 SNHLY and CDR2 FYNNEI. The CDR3 length is 12 residues. The CDR3 sequence is CASSLDRGRAFF. The CDR3 DNA follows: TGTGCCAGCAGCCTAGACAGGGGGCGAGCTTTCTTT.

The V and J genes are TRBV28 and TRBJ2-1; 8 bases line up with TRBD2. Germline CDR1 MDHEN, CDR2 SYDVKM. This CDR3 is 16 amino acids long. V gave up 4 bases and J gave up 4 bases; unmatched junction bases: 9. Written as DNA, the CDR3 is TGTGCCAGCAGTTCAAAACTAGCGGCCTCTTACAATGAGCAGTTCTTC. This codes for CASSSKLAASYNEQFF.

Many counts were recorded for this clone. This chain uses TRBV10-3 with TRBJ2-2; a weak D match, TRBD2 (6 bases). The length of the CDR3 is 16 residues. Trimming stripped 2 bases from V and 3 bases from J, with 13 bases between. Germline CDR1 is ENHRY and CDR2 is SYGVKD. Written as DNA, the CDR3 is TGTGCCATCAGTGAGGGGGGGACCTCCTACACCGGGGAGCTGTTTTTT. This translates into CAISEGGTSYTGELFF.

The chain couples TRBV2 to TRBJ2-7; D assignment may be TRBD1 or TRBD2 (6 bases each). V shed 1 base and J shed 1 base, with 11 bases lying between them. CDR3 length: 15 residues. Germline V gene data show CDR1 as SNHLY and CDR2 as FYNNEI. The CDR3 nucleotides are TGTGCCAGCAGTGAAGAGGGGGGTGGGTCCTACGAGCAGTACTTC. Protein sequence: CASSEEGGGSYEQYF.

The chain couples TRBV7-9 to TRBJ1-2; TRBD1 agrees at 11 bases. CDR3 length: 15 residues. The germline gives CDR1 SEHNR, CDR2 FQNEAQ (reference sequence). V was pared by 1 base and J by 4 bases, with 2 bases of the junction left unmatched. CDR3 region: CASSLDGTGGYGYTF. The CDR3 region has the DNA TGTGCCAGCAGCTTAGATGGGACAGGGGGCTATGGCTACACCTTC.

The chain is built from TRBV21-1 and TRBJ2-7; whether TRBD1, the table's D call, matches the DNA was not checked. TRBV21-1 has pseudogene status. The CDR3 totals 18 residues. DNA of the CDR3: TGTGCCAGCAGCAATAAAGGCAGGGTGAGTTCCGGAAACTACGAGCAGTACTTC. It codes for CASSNKGRVSSGNYEQYF.

On this clone itself: Additional DNA sequences in this sample encode the identical CDR3. The rearrangement joins TRBV5-1 to TRBJ2-5; 7 positions agree with TRBD1. This CDR3 spans 15 amino acids. In germline, CDR1 is SGHRS, CDR2 YFSETQ. Trimming at V came to 4 bases and at J to 4 bases, leaving 10 bases not matched to a gene. The CDR3 loop is CASSLREGAGETQYF. CDR3 nucleotide sequence: TGCGCCAGCAGCCTACGAGAGGGGGCAGGAGAGACCCAGTACTTC. The variable domain in full, completed from reference TRBV5-1 and TRBJ2-5, reads KAGVTQTPRYLIKTRGQQVTLSCSPISGHRSVSWYQQTPGQGLQFLFEYFSETQRNKGNFPGRFSGRQFSNSRSEMNVSTLELGDSALYLCASSLREGAGETQYFGPGTRLLVL.

The rearrangement links TRBV21-1 to TRBJ1-5. TRBV21-1 is assigned pseudogene status. This CDR3 is built from 13 residues. The CDR3 is CASLRVVSQPQHF. The CDR3 DNA reads TGTGCCAGCCTCCGGGTGGTAAGCCAGCCCCAGCATTTT.

In DNA form, the CDR3 reads TGCGCCAGCAGCCTAAGCCCCATGACAGGGGGCAACTACAATGAGCAGTTCTTC. It encodes CASSLSPMTGGNYNEQFF. The chain has TRBV5-1 and TRBJ2-1, with TRBD1 matching over 10 bases. The CDR3 sequence is 18 residues long. The J segment lost 3 bases and the V segment lost 4 bases, leaving 13 bases of the junction unmatched. CDR1 and CDR2 from the germline V gene are SGHRS and YFSETQ.

CDR3 sequence reads: CAISAGAGRNEQFF. Written as DNA, the CDR3 is TGTGCCATCAGTGCTGGCGCCGGCCGCAATGAGCAGTTCTTC. The chain has TRBV10-3 and TRBJ2-1; D unclear. The V end was cut by 4 bases, the J end by 6 bases, with 13 bases between. Germline V gene lookup returns CDR1 ENHRY and CDR2 SYGVKD. CDR3 length equals 14 residues.

The rearrangement uses TRBV7-2 and TRBJ2-1; D is perhaps TRBD1 or TRBD2 (5 bases each). The CDR3 is made up of 16 amino acids. The germline gives CDR1 SGHTA, CDR2 FQGNSA. Trimming took 2 bases from V and 2 from J, leaving 13 bases between them. CDR3 amino acids: CASSLTSGTAYNEQFF. The CDR3 nucleotides read TGTGCCAGCAGCTTAACCTCCGGGACCGCCTACAATGAGCAGTTCTTC.

This rearrangement joins TRBV4-2 to TRBJ2-1; D ambiguous. The CDR3 runs to 15 residues. With 0 bases removed from V and 6 bases from J, the gap between germline ends came to 12 bases. Germline V gene data show CDR1 as LGHNA and CDR2 as YNFKEQ. The CDR3 is CASSQDSTLGNEQFF. CDR3 nucleotides: TGTGCCAGCAGCCAAGATAGTACCCTTGGCAATGAGCAGTTCTTC.

The V call is TRBV10-3, the J call TRBJ1-1, with D perhaps matching TRBD1 (5 bases). The CDR3 spans 15 residues. The V and J ends lost 0 bases and 5 bases respectively, with 13 bases between them. Germline V gives CDR1 ENHRY, CDR2 SYGVKD. CDR3 coding DNA: TGTGCCATCAGTGAGTCAGGGGAACCCTGGACTGAAGCTTTCTTT. Translation gives CAISESGEPWTEAFF.

The rearrangement uses TRBV7-6 and TRBJ2-5, with 11 bases matching TRBD2. The germline V gene has CDR1 SGHVS and CDR2 FNYEAQ. CDR3 length: 17 amino acids. With V trimmed by 4 bases and J by 4 bases, 11 bases remained unmatched. CDR3 nucleotide sequence: TGTGCCAGCAGCTCCCTGGGCCTAGCGGGGGGATCAGAGACCCAGTACTTC. Its protein product is CASSSLGLAGGSETQYF.

In its sample, this clone was seen a few times. This chain links TRBV15 with TRBJ1-3; D not resolved. V was clipped by 3 bases and J by 0 bases, with 9 bases between them. The CDR3 is 15 residues long. The germline V gene encodes CDR1 LNHNV and CDR2 YYDKDF (reference sequence). The CDR3 protein is CATSRTAYSGNTIYF. The CDR3 DNA reads TGTGCCACCAGCAGGACGGCCTACTCTGGAAACACCATATATTTT.